A selection of T cell receptor beta chains follows, all from one sample in a study of cytomegalovirus exposure and HLA in healthy donors. Libraries were prepared by immunoSEQ multiplex PCR; TCRdb keeps only in-frame clonotypes and omits some of them. This sample's clone table lists approximately 110,000 clones. Sequenced: PBMCs. These receptors were obtained from a man aged 18-30 years in good health and CMV-seronegative. CDR3s include the opening cysteine and the closing phenylalanine or tryptophan. D genes are given only for firm matches.

cdr3_length	d_call	v_call	j_call	cdr3_aa	cdr3_nt
15	NA	TRBV11-2	TRBJ2-7	CASSLVTIYSYEQYF	TGTGCCAGCAGCTTAGTAACTATTTACTCCTACGAGCAGTACTTC
17	TRBD1	TRBV25-1	TRBJ1-1	CASSESRQGTSETEAFF	TGTGCCAGCAGTGAATCTCGACAGGGCACGTCAGAGACTGAAGCTTTCTTT
16	TRBD1	TRBV5-1	TRBJ2-5	CASSWKGQGLGETQYF	TGCGCCAGCAGCTGGAAGGGACAGGGGTTAGGAGAGACCCAGTACTTC
12	NA	TRBV7-8	TRBJ2-5	CASRKRQETQYF	TGTGCCAGCAGAAAGAGACAAGAGACCCAGTACTTC
15	NA	TRBV5-1	TRBJ1-1	CASSLSNILNTEAFF	TGCGCCAGCAGCTTGTCGAACATCCTGAACACTGAAGCTTTCTTT
15	NA	TRBV13	TRBJ1-1	CASAIGGTVNTEAFF	TGTGCCAGCGCGATTGGAGGGACGGTGAACACTGAAGCTTTCTTT
16	NA	TRBV5-6	TRBJ1-4	CASSLDMDMGGEKLFF	TGTGCCAGCAGCTTGGATATGGACATGGGAGGAGAAAAACTGTTTTTT
16	NA	TRBV25-1	TRBJ2-2	CASSDPRVGRTGELFF	TGTGCCAGCAGTGACCCCCGGGTGGGGCGCACCGGGGAGCTGTTTTTT
14	TRBD2	TRBV18	TRBJ2-2	CASSPLAGSGELFF	TGTGCCAGCTCACCTCTAGCGGGATCGGGGGAGCTGTTTTTT
14	NA	TRBV2	TRBJ2-3	CASSDRTSTDTQYF	TGTGCCAGCAGTGATAGAACTAGCACAGATACGCAGTATTTT
14	NA	TRBV18	TRBJ1-4	CASSPTGFDGELFF	TGTGCCAGCTCACCAACAGGGTTCGATGGGGAACTGTTTTTT
13	TRBD1	TRBV28	TRBJ2-7	CASSPGQHYEQYF	TGTGCCAGCAGTCCGGGACAGCACTACGAGCAGTACTTC
14	NA	TRBV6-6	TRBJ2-7	CASSYEEGIYEQYF	TGTGCCAGCAGTTACGAGGAGGGAATCTACGAGCAGTACTTC
15	TRBD2	TRBV28	TRBJ2-3	CASSSGGLASDTQYF	TGTGCCAGCAGTTCGGGGGGACTAGCTTCAGATACGCAGTATTTT
17	TRBD1	TRBV9	TRBJ1-4	CASSVGIRDRGDEKLFF	TGTGCCAGCAGCGTAGGTATAAGGGACAGGGGGGACGAAAAACTGTTTTTT
16	NA	TRBV7-8	TRBJ1-5	CASSLARGSANQPQHF	TGTGCCAGCAGCTTAGCGCGGGGTTCGGCCAATCAGCCCCAGCATTTT
16	TRBD2	TRBV5-1	TRBJ2-7	CASSGGLAGSSYEQYF	TGCGCCAGCAGCGGGGGACTAGCGGGGAGCTCCTACGAGCAGTACTTC
14	NA	TRBV27	TRBJ2-3	CASSLRGATDTQYF	TGTGCCAGCAGTTTAAGAGGTGCCACAGATACGCAGTATTTT
15	TRBD2	TRBV7-2	TRBJ2-1	CASSLLGLAGGEQFF	TGTGCCAGCAGCTTACTAGGACTAGCGGGAGGGGAGCAGTTCTTC
15	NA	TRBV7-9	TRBJ1-5	CASSSQGDSNQPQHF	TGTGCCAGCAGCTCACAGGGAGATAGCAATCAGCCCCAGCATTTT
17	TRBD1	TRBV9	TRBJ2-1	CASSVLPGGPSYNEQFF	TGTGCCAGCAGCGTCCTCCCAGGGGGCCCCTCCTACAATGAGCAGTTCTTC
21	TRBD2	TRBV13	TRBJ2-2	CASSLAHRRLAGGRVTGELFF	TGTGCCAGCAGCTTAGCTCACCGTCGGCTAGCGGGGGGCCGTGTCACCGGGGAGCTGTTTTTT
14	TRBD2	TRBV27	TRBJ2-2	CASKGLDYRGELFF	TGTGCCAGCAAGGGACTAGACTACCGGGGGGAGCTGTTTTTT
11	NA	TRBV6-5	TRBJ1-2	CASTEGYGYTF	TGTGCCAGCACCGAGGGCTATGGCTACACCTTC
15	TRBD2	TRBV10-1	TRBJ2-2	CASRGNTGGTGELFF	TGCGCCAGCAGGGGGAACACGGGAGGAACCGGGGAGCTGTTTTTT
14	TRBD1	TRBV11-3	TRBJ2-7	CASSPRTGSYEQYF	TGTGCCAGCAGCCCTCGGACAGGCTCCTACGAGCAGTACTTC
15	TRBD1	TRBV7-9	TRBJ1-6	CASSLEGQRNSPLHF	TGTGCCAGCAGCTTAGAGGGACAGAGAAATTCACCCCTCCACTTT
14	NA	TRBV11-2	TRBJ1-5	CASSLDRGSGPQHF	TGTGCCAGCAGCTTAGATAGGGGGTCGGGGCCCCAGCATTTT
16	TRBD1	TRBV5-1	TRBJ2-5	CASSWTPGTVQETQYF	TGCGCCAGCAGCTGGACACCCGGGACAGTTCAAGAGACCCAGTACTTC
16	NA	TRBV4-1	TRBJ1-2	CASSHNTGLGAYGYTF	TGCGCCAGCAGCCACAACACGGGTTTGGGGGCCTATGGCTACACCTTC
13	NA	TRBV6-1	TRBJ1-2	CASSDRGARGYTF	TGTGCCAGCAGTGACCGGGGGGCGCGAGGCTACACCTTC